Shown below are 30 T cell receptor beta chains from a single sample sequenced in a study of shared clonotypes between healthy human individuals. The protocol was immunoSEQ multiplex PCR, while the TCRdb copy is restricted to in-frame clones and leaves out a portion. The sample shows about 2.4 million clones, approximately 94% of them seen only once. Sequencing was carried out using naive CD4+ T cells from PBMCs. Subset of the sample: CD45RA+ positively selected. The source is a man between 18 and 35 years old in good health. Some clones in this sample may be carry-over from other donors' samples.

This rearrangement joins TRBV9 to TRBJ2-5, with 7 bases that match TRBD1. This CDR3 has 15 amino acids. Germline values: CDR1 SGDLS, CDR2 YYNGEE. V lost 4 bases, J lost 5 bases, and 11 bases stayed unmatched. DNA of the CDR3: TGTGCCAGCAGCCCAGGTCCCGTACAGGGGGAGACCCAGTACTTC. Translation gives CASSPGPVQGETQYF.

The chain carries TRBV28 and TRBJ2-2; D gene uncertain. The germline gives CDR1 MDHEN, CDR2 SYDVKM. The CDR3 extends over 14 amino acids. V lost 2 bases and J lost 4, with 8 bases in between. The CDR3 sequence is CASSLAGTTGELFF. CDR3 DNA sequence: TGTGCCAGCAGTTTAGCAGGTACCACCGGGGAGCTGTTTTTT. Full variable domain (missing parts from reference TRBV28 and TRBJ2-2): DVKVTQSSRYLVKRTGEKVFLECVQDMDHENMFWYRQDPGLGLRLIYFSYDVKMKEKGDIPEGYSVSREKKERFSLILESASTNQTSMYLCASSLAGTTGELFFGEGSRLTVL.

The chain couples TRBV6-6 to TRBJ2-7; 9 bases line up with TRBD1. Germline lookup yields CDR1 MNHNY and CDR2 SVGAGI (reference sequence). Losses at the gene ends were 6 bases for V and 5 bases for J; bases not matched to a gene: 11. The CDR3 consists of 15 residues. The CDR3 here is CASSPPDRGGNEQYF. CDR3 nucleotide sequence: TGTGCCAGCAGCCCACCGGACAGGGGTGGCAACGAGCAGTACTTC.

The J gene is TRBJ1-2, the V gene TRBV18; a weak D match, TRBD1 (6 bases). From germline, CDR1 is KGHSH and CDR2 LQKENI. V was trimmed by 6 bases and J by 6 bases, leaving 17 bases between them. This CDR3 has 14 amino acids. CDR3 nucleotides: TGTGCCAGCTCCGAGGGACACCTTCAAGATGGCTACACCTTC. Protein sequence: CASSEGHLQDGYTF.

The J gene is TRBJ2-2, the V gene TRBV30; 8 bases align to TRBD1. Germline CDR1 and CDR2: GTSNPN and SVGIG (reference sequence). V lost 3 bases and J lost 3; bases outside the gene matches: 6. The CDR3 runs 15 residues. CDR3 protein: CAWRERTGYTGELFF. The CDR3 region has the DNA TGTGCCTGGAGAGAACGGACAGGGTACACCGGGGAGCTGTTTTTT.

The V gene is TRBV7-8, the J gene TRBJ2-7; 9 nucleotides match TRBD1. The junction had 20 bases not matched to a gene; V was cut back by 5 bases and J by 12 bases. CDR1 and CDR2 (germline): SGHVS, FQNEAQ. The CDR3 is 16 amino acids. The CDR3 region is CASSKTAGTGNIKGYF. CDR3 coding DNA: TGTGCCAGCAGCAAAACCGCGGGGACAGGGAACATCAAGGGGTACTTC.

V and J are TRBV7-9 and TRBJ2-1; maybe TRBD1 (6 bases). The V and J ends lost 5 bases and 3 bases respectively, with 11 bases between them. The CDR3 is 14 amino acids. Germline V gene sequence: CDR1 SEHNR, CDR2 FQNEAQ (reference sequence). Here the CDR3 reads CASSVGGNYNEQFF. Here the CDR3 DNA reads TGTGCCAGCAGCGTAGGGGGTAACTACAATGAGCAGTTCTTC.

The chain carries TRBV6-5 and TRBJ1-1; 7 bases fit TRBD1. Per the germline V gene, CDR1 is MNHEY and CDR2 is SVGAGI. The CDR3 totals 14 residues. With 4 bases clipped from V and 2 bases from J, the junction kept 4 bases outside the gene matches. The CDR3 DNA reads TGTGCCAGCAGTTGGGACAGTCGAAACACTGAAGCTTTCTTT. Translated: CASSWDSRNTEAFF.

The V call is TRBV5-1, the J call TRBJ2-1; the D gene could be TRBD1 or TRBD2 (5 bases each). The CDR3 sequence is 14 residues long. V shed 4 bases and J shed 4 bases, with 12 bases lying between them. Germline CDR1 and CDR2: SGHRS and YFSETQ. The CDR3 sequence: CASSPRDGYNEQFF. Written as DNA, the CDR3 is TGCGCCAGCAGCCCACGGGACGGGTACAATGAGCAGTTCTTC.

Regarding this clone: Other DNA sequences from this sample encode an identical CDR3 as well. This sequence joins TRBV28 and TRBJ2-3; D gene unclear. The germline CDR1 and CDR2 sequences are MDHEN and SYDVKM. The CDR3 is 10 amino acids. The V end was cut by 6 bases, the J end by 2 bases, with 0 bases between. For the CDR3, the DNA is TGTGCCAGCAGCACAGATACGCAGTATTTT. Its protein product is CASSTDTQYF.

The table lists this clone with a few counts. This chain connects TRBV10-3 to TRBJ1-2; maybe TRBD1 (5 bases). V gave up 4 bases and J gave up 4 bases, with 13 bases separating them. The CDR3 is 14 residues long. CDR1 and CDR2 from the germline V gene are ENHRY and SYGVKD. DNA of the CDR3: TGTGCCATCAGTGGATCTCAGGGATCCTATGGCTACACCTTC. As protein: CAISGSQGSYGYTF.

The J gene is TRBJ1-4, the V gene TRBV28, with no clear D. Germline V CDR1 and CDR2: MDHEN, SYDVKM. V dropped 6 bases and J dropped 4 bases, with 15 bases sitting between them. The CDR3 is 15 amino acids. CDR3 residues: CASRLLHSGNEKLFF. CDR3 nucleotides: TGTGCCAGCAGACTCCTACATAGCGGTAATGAAAAACTGTTTTTT.

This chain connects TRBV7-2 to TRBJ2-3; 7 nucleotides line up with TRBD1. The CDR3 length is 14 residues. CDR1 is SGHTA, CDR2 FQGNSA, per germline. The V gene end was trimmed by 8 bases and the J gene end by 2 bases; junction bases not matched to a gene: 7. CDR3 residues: CASGETGDTDTQYF. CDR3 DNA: TGTGCCAGCGGCGAAACAGGGGACACAGATACGCAGTATTTT.

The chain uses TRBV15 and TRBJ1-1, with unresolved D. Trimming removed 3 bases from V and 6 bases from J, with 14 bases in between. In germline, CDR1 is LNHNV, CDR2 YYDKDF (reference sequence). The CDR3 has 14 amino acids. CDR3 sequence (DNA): TGTGCCACCAGCAGGGAAGTTTGGGCGGCTGAAGCTTTCTTT. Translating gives CATSREVWAAEAFF.

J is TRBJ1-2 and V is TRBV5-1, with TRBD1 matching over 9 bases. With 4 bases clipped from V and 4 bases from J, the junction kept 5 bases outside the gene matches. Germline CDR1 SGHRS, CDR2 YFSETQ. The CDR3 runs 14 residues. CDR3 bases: TGCGCCAGCAGCATGGACAGGGGCGGCTATGGCTACACCTTC. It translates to CASSMDRGGYGYTF.

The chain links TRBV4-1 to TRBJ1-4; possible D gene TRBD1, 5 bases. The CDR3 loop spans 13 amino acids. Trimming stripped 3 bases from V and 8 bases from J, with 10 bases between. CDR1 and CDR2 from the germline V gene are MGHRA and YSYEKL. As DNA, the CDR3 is TGCGCCAGCAGCCAGGGGGATAGGGAAAAACTGTTTTTT. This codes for CASSQGDREKLFF.

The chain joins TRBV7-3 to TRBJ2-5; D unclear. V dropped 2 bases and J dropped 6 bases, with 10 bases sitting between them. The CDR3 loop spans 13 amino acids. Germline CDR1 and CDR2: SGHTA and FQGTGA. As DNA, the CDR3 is TGTGCCAGCAGCTTAGGCAGTGTGAAGACCCAGTACTTC. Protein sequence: CASSLGSVKTQYF.

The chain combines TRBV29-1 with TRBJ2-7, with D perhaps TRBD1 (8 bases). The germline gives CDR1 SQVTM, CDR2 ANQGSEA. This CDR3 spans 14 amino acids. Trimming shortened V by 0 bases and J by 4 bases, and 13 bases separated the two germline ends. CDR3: CSVEETGGGYEQYF. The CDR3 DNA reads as TGCAGCGTTGAAGAAACAGGGGGGGGATACGAGCAGTACTTC.

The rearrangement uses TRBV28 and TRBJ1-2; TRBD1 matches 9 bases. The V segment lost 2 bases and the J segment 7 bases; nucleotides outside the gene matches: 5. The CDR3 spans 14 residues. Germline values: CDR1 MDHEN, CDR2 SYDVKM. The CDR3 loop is CASSLGTGGGGYTF. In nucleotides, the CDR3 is TGTGCCAGCAGTTTAGGTACAGGGGGCGGTGGCTACACCTTC.

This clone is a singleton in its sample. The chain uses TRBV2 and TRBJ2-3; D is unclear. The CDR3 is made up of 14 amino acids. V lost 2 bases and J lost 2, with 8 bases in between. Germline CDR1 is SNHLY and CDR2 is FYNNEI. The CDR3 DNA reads TGTGCCAGCAGTGAAAAACACATCACAGATACGCAGTATTTT. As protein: CASSEKHITDTQYF. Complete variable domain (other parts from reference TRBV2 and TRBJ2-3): EPEVTQTPSHQVTQMGQEVILRCVPISNHLYFYWYRQILGQKVEFLVSFYNNEISEKSEIFDDQFSVERPDGSNFTLKIRSTKLEDSAMYFCASSEKHITDTQYFGPGTRLTVL.

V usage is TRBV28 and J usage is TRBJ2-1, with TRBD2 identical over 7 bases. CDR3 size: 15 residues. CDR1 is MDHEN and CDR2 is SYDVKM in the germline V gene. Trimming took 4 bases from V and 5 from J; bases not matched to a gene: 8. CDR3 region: CASSSDGGGHNEQFF. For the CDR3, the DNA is TGTGCCAGCAGTTCCGATGGCGGGGGTCACAATGAGCAGTTCTTC. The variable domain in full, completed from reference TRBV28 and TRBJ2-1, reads DVKVTQSSRYLVKRTGEKVFLECVQDMDHENMFWYRQDPGLGLRLIYFSYDVKMKEKGDIPEGYSVSREKKERFSLILESASTNQTSMYLCASSSDGGGHNEQFFGPGTRLTVL.

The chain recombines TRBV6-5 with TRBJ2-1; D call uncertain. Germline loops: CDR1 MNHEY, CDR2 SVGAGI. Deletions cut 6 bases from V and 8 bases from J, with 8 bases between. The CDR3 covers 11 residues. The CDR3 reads CASRDVDEQFF. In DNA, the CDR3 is TGTGCCAGCAGGGATGTCGATGAGCAGTTCTTC.

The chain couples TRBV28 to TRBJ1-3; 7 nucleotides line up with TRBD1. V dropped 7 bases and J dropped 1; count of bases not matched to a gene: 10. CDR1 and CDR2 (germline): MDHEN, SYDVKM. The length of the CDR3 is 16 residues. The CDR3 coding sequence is TGTGCCAGCACCTCACAGGGGTATAGGTCTGGAAACACCATATATTTT. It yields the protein CASTSQGYRSGNTIYF.

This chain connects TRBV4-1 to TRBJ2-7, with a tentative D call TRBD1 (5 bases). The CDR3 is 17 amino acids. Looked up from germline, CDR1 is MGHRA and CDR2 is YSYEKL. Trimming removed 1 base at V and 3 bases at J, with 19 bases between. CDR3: CASSQVVAGQFIYEQYF. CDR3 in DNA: TGCGCCAGCAGCCAAGTGGTGGCAGGGCAGTTCATCTACGAGCAGTACTTC.

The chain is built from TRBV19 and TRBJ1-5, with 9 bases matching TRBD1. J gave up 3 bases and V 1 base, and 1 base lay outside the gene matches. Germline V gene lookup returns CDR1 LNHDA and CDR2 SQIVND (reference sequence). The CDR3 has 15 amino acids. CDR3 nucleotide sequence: TGTGCCAGTAGTATAGGGGACAGGGCCAATCAGCCCCAGCATTTT. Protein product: CASSIGDRANQPQHF.

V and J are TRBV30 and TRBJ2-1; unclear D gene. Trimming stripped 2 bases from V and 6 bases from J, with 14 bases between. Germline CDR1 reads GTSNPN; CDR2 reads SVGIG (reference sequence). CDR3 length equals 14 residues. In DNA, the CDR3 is TGTGCCTGGAGTATCACTGCGATGGGCAATGAGCAGTTCTTC. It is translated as CAWSITAMGNEQFF. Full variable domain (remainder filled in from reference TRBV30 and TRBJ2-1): SQTIHQWPATLVQPVGSPLSLECTVEGTSNPNLYWYRQAAGRGLQLLFYSVGIGQISSEVPQNLSASRPQDRQFILSSKKLLLSDSGFYLCAWSITAMGNEQFFGPGTRLTVL.

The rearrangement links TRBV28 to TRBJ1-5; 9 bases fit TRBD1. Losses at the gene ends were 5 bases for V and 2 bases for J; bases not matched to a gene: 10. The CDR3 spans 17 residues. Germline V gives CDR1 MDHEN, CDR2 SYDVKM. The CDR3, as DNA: TGTGCCAGCAGTCCTCGGACAGGGGATCGAGGCAATCAGCCCCAGCATTTT. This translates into CASSPRTGDRGNQPQHF.

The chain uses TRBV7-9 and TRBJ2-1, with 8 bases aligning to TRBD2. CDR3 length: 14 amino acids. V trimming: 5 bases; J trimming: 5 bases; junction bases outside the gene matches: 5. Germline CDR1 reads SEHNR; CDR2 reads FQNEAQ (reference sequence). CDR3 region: CASSPAGGDNEQFF. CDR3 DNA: TGTGCCAGCAGCCCGGCCGGGGGGGACAATGAGCAGTTCTTC.

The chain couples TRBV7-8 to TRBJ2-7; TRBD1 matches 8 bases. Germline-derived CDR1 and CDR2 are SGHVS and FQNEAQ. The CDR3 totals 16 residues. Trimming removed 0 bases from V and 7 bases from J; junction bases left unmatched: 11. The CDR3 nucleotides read TGTGCCAGCAGCTTAGCCCCAAGGACAGGGTCGGGGGAGCAGTACTTC. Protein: CASSLAPRTGSGEQYF. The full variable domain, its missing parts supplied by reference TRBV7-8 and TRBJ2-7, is GAGVSQSPRYKVAKRGQDVALRCDPISGHVSLFWYQQALGQGPEFLTYFQNEAQLDKSGLPSDRFFAERPEGSVSTLKIQRTQQEDSAVYLCASSLAPRTGSGEQYFGPGTRLTVT.

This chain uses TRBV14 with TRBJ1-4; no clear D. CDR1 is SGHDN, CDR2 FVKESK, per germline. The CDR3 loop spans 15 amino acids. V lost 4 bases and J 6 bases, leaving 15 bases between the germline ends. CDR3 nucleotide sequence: TGTGCCAGCAGCCGGTTACAGCAAAACCATGAAAAACTGTTTTTT. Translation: CASSRLQQNHEKLFF.